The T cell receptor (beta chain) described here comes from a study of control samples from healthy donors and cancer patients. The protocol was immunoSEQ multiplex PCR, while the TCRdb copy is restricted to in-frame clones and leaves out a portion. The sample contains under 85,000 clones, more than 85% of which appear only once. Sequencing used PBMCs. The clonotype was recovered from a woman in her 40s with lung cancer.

CDR3 protein: CASSRWGASYEQYF. The CDR3 DNA reads as TGTGCCAGCAGCCGATGGGGGGCCTCCTACGAGCAGTACTTC. The V and J genes are TRBV13 and TRBJ2-7, with D tentatively TRBD1 or TRBD2 (6 bases each). The CDR3 consists of 14 residues. Germline CDR1 and CDR2: PRHDT and FYEKMQ (reference sequence). V shed 5 bases and J shed 0 bases, with 11 bases lying between them.